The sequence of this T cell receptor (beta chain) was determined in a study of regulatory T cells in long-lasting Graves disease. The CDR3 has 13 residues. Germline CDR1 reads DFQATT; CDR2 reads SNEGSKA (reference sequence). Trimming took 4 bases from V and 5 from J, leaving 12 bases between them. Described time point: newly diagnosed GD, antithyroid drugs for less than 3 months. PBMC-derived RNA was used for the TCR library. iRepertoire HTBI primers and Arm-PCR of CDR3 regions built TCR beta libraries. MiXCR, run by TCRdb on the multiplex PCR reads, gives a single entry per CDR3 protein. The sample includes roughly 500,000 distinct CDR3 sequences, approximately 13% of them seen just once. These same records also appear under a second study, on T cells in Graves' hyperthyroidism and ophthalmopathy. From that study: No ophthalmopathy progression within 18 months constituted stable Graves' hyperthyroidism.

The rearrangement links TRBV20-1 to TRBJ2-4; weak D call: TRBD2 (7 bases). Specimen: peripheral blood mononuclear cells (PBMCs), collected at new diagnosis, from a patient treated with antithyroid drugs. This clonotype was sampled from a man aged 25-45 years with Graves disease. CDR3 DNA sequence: TGCAGTGCTATGAGGGGGAGGGAAAACATTCAGTACTTC. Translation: CSAMRGRENIQYF.